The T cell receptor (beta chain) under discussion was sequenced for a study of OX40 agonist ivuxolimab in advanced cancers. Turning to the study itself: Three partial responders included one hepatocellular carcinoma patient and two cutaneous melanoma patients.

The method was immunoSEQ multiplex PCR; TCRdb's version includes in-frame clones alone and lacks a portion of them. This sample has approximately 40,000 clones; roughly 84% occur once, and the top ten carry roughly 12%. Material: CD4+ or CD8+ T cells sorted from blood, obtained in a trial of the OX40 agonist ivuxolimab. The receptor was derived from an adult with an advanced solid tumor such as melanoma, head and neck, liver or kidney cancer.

The DNA for the CDR3 is TGTGCCAGCAGTTCCCCAGGGGGCGCGGGCACTGAAGCTTTCTTT. This translates into CASSSPGGAGTEAFF. This chain joins TRBV28 and TRBJ1-1, with 8 bases fitting TRBD1. Germline V lookup: CDR1 MDHEN, CDR2 SYDVKM. This CDR3 spans 15 amino acids. V lost 4 bases and J lost 4; bases outside the gene matches: 8. Variable domain in full (rest from reference TRBV28 and TRBJ1-1): DVKVTQSSRYLVKRTGEKVFLECVQDMDHENMFWYRQDPGLGLRLIYFSYDVKMKEKGDIPEGYSVSREKKERFSLILESASTNQTSMYLCASSSPGGAGTEAFFGQGTRLTVV.